The 30 T cell receptor beta chains presented below share a single source sample, sequenced in a study of shared clonotypes between healthy human individuals. Clones were sequenced by immunoSEQ multiplex PCR, and TCRdb holds only the in-frame ones, with some missing. The table shows millions of clones, with roughly nine tenths occurring only once. Sequenced: naive CD4+ T cells sorted from blood. Documented subset: CD45RA+ positively selected. The receptor source for this set is a man aged 18 to 29 in good health.

V and J are TRBV5-6 and TRBJ2-7; 11 bases agree with TRBD2. Per the germline V gene, CDR1 is SGHDT and CDR2 is YYEEEE. V lost 3 bases, J lost 6 bases, and 5 bases stayed unmatched. The CDR3 has 14 residues. The CDR3: CASSSSTSGVEQYF. CDR3 nucleotide sequence: TGTGCCAGCAGCTCCTCGACTAGCGGGGTCGAGCAGTACTTC.

The V gene is TRBV2, the J gene TRBJ1-2; the D is unclear. Germline loops: CDR1 SNHLY, CDR2 FYNNEI. V was pared by 3 bases and J by 2 bases, with 16 bases between. There are 16 residues in the CDR3. The CDR3 bases are TGTGCCAGCAGTGAGCAGGCAGCCGCCAAGAACTATGGCTACACCTTC. Its protein product is CASSEQAAAKNYGYTF.

The chain couples TRBV18 to TRBJ2-1; a possible D gene is TRBD1 (6 bases). Germline CDR1 KGHSH, CDR2 LQKENI. V lost 5 bases to trimming and J lost 4 bases, with 15 bases between them. This CDR3 has 15 residues. The CDR3 sequence is CASSSGAQAYNEQFF. Written as DNA, the CDR3 is TGTGCCAGCTCATCAGGGGCTCAGGCTTACAATGAGCAGTTCTTC.

The gene calls are TRBV10-3 and TRBJ2-3, with D maybe TRBD1 (6 bases). The CDR3 covers 16 residues. Trimming removed 6 bases from V and 3 bases from J, with 19 bases in between. CDR1 ENHRY and CDR2 SYGVKD come from the germline V gene. This CDR3 reads CAIRTRQGMRTDTQYF. The CDR3 DNA reads TGTGCCATCAGGACCCGCCAGGGGATGAGGACAGATACGCAGTATTTT.

As concerns this clone: This specimen includes other DNA sequences encoding the same CDR3. The DNA for the CDR3 is TGTGCCAGCTCACGAGGGACAGGGGGGGAAGCTTTCTTT. Its translation: CASSRGTGGEAFF. The rearrangement joins TRBV18 to TRBJ1-1, with 11 positions matching TRBD1. J was trimmed by 8 bases and V by 4 bases; bases with no gene match: 3. The germline V gene encodes CDR1 KGHSH and CDR2 LQKENI. This CDR3 contains 13 residues.

The rearrangement uses TRBV7-2 and TRBJ2-2, with D unresolved. The length of the CDR3 is 14 residues. Between the trimmed V and J ends, which lost 2 bases and 3 bases, there was a span of 7 bases. CDR1 and CDR2 (germline): SGHTA, FQGNSA. For the CDR3, the DNA is TGTGCCAGCAGCTTAAGGCGAGACACCGGGGAGCTGTTTTTT. It is translated as CASSLRRDTGELFF.

The chain has TRBV6-5 and TRBJ2-4; 10 bases are a match to TRBD1. Germline lookup yields CDR1 MNHEY and CDR2 SVGAGI. V lost 6 bases and J lost 7; bases outside the gene matches: 9. There are 15 residues in the CDR3. The CDR3 reads CASRVRDRGLNIQYF. CDR3 nucleotides: TGTGCCAGCAGGGTCCGGGACAGGGGTTTGAACATTCAGTACTTC.

This chain links TRBV6-5 with TRBJ2-7, with no clear D. Trimming took 6 bases from V and 0 from J, leaving 12 bases between them. Germline V gene lookup returns CDR1 MNHEY and CDR2 SVGAGI. CDR3 length: 14 residues. For the CDR3, the DNA is TGTGCCAGCAGATCAGTCGGCAACTCCTACGAGCAGTACTTC. It encodes CASRSVGNSYEQYF.

The chain combines TRBV9 with TRBJ1-3; D may be TRBD1 (6 bases). Trimming took off 0 bases at V and 4 bases at J, with 11 bases between the two ends. CDR3 length: 15 residues. Germline CDR1 and CDR2: SGDLS and YYNGEE. The CDR3 region has the DNA TGTGCCAGCAGCGTAGATACAGGGAGGGGAAACACCATATATTTT. The encoded protein is CASSVDTGRGNTIYF.

This clone showed up just a few times. This sequence joins TRBV5-1 and TRBJ2-1, with D uncertain. The CDR3 loop spans 14 amino acids. In germline, CDR1 is SGHRS, CDR2 YFSETQ. Deletions cut 2 bases from V and 6 bases from J, with 12 bases between. CDR3 bases: TGCGCCAGCAGCTTTGGTCAGGTGGGCAATGAGCAGTTCTTC. Protein: CASSFGQVGNEQFF.

This chain connects TRBV4-1 to TRBJ2-3; D is possibly TRBD1 (7 bases). Trimming took 0 bases from V and 8 from J, leaving 18 bases between them. This CDR3 has 16 residues. The germline gives CDR1 MGHRA, CDR2 YSYEKL. The CDR3 here is CASSQEEGRQGGTQYF. As DNA, the CDR3 is TGCGCCAGCAGCCAAGAAGAGGGTCGGCAGGGGGGTACGCAGTATTTT.

The chain uses TRBV5-4 and TRBJ2-1; tentatively, D is TRBD1 or TRBD2 (6 bases each). The CDR3 runs 13 residues. The germline V gene has CDR1 SGHNT and CDR2 YYREEE (reference sequence). Trimming took off 3 bases at V and 7 bases at J, with 11 bases between the two ends. CDR3 sequence reads: CASSWGRDNEQFF. The CDR3 DNA follows: TGTGCCAGCAGCTGGGGGCGGGATAATGAGCAGTTCTTC. The whole variable domain, filled in from reference TRBV5-4 and TRBJ2-1, reads ETGVTQSPTHLIKTRGQQVTLRCSSQSGHNTVSWYQQALGQGPQFIFQYYREEENGRGNFPPRFSGLQFPNYSSELNVNALELDDSALYLCASSWGRDNEQFFGPGTRLTVL.

The chain is built from TRBV7-2 and TRBJ1-4, with D possibly matching TRBD1 (6 bases). This CDR3 has 14 amino acids. Germline CDR1 and CDR2: SGHTA and FQGNSA. Trimming stripped 5 bases from V and 6 bases from J, with 13 bases between. The CDR3 nucleotides are TGTGCCAGCAGCGTTTACAGGGCCGATGAAAAACTGTTTTTT. This gives the protein CASSVYRADEKLFF.

This clone was observed a single time. The V gene is TRBV19, the J gene TRBJ2-7, with TRBD1 matching 9 bases. Germline-derived CDR1 and CDR2 are LNHDA and SQIVND (reference sequence). CDR3 size: 15 residues. V lost 5 bases, J lost 7 bases, and 12 bases stayed unmatched. CDR3 nucleotide sequence: TGTGCCAGTAGTCCACGGACAGGGGTTCGGCTTGAGCAGTACTTC. Translating gives CASSPRTGVRLEQYF.

The chain recombines TRBV4-1 with TRBJ2-7; 9 bases are a match to TRBD1. From germline, CDR1 is MGHRA and CDR2 YSYEKL. V gave up 4 bases and J gave up 4 bases; unmatched junction bases: 8. The CDR3 is made up of 15 amino acids. CDR3 sequence (DNA): TGCGCCAGCAGCCCCGGGACAGGGAAGGTTTACGAGCAGTACTTC. It encodes CASSPGTGKVYEQYF.

The V call is TRBV4-3, the J call TRBJ2-2, with D hard to call. CDR3 size: 20 residues. Germline-derived CDR1 and CDR2 are LGHNA and YSLEER. The ends were cut back, 2 bases at V and 6 bases at J, with 28 bases in the middle. The CDR3 loop reads CASSQSAILDAPRDAGELFF. The DNA of the CDR3 is TGCGCCAGCAGCCAATCAGCCATACTCGATGCGCCCCGAGACGCCGGGGAGCTGTTTTTT.

The chain employs TRBV7-6 and TRBJ2-7; TRBD2 matches 10 bases. J lost 4 bases, V lost 5 bases, and 5 bases had no gene match. The CDR3 is made up of 14 amino acids. From germline, CDR1 is SGHVS and CDR2 FNYEAQ. The CDR3 protein is CASSERGGLYEQYF. CDR3 nucleotide sequence: TGTGCCAGCAGCGAGCGGGGGGGCCTATACGAGCAGTACTTC.

A word on this clone: The sample holds other DNA sequences that translate to the same CDR3. This rearrangement joins TRBV6-6 to TRBJ1-1; D is undetermined. Per the germline V gene, CDR1 is MNHNY and CDR2 is SVGAGI (reference sequence). The CDR3 length is 12 residues. V shed 3 bases and J shed 5 bases, with 7 bases lying between them. The CDR3 sequence: CASSYGGTEAFF. CDR3 coding DNA: TGTGCCAGCAGTTATGGTGGTACTGAAGCTTTCTTT.

The count of this clone is one. The chain carries TRBV6-5 and TRBJ2-7; D unclear. CDR1 is MNHEY, CDR2 SVGAGI, per germline. Trimming removed 2 bases from V and 0 bases from J, with 14 bases in between. CDR3 length: 16 residues. This CDR3 is CASSYEVPGGSYEQYF. The DNA for the CDR3 is TGTGCCAGCAGTTACGAGGTCCCTGGTGGCTCCTACGAGCAGTACTTC.

With regard to this clone: Other DNA sequences in this specimen translate into the identical CDR3. The V gene is TRBV6-5, the J gene TRBJ2-3; tentatively, D is TRBD1 (5 bases). The V gene lost 8 bases and the J gene lost 6 bases, with 9 bases spanning the gap. The CDR3 loop spans 11 amino acids. Germline-derived CDR1 and CDR2 are MNHEY and SVGAGI. The CDR3 region has the DNA TGTGCCAGCTCTCCAGGGGATACGCAGTATTTT. Protein product: CASSPGDTQYF.

The table lists this clone with a few counts. This sample includes further DNA sequences coding for the same CDR3. The rearrangement joins TRBV2 to TRBJ1-5; D remains unclear. The germline V gene encodes CDR1 SNHLY and CDR2 FYNNEI. Trimming removed 5 bases from V and 3 bases from J, with 2 bases in between. The CDR3 runs 11 residues. CDR3 region: CASSLNQPQHF. In nucleotides, the CDR3 is TGTGCCAGCAGTCTCAATCAGCCCCAGCATTTT.

The chain couples TRBV2 to TRBJ2-7, with 8 nucleotides matching TRBD1. The CDR3 spans 13 residues. Trimming cost V 6 bases and J 4 bases; bases outside gene matches: 5. Per germline, CDR1 SNHLY and CDR2 FYNNEI. CDR3 region: CASSRGLRYEQYF. As DNA, the CDR3 is TGTGCCAGCAGCAGGGGGCTTAGATACGAGCAGTACTTC. Full variable domain (remainder filled in from reference TRBV2 and TRBJ2-7): EPEVTQTPSHQVTQMGQEVILRCVPISNHLYFYWYRQILGQKVEFLVSFYNNEISEKSEIFDDQFSVERPDGSNFTLKIRSTKLEDSAMYFCASSRGLRYEQYFGPGTRLTVT.

V and J are TRBV29-1 and TRBJ1-5; 9 nucleotides align to TRBD1. The CDR3 extends over 13 amino acids. V was pared by 4 bases and J by 6 bases, with 4 bases of the junction left unmatched. Per germline, CDR1 SQVTM and CDR2 ANQGSEA. CDR3 coding DNA: TGCAGCGTTGGGACAGGGGTTGGTCAGCCCCAGCATTTT. It codes for CSVGTGVGQPQHF.

This rearrangement joins TRBV7-2 to TRBJ2-5; D possibly corresponds to TRBD1 (5 bases). CDR1 SGHTA and CDR2 FQGNSA come from the germline V gene. The CDR3 runs to 15 residues. V lost 4 bases and J 5 bases, leaving 17 bases between the germline ends. Here the CDR3 reads CASSSGRWGRETQYF. The CDR3 nucleotides are TGTGCCAGCAGCTCCGGTCGCTGGGGCCGGGAGACCCAGTACTTC.

A remark on this clone: Other DNA sequences in this sample translate to the same CDR3. This chain connects TRBV10-3 to TRBJ1-5, with D unresolved. The germline gives CDR1 ENHRY, CDR2 SYGVKD. The ends were cut back, 2 bases at V and 0 bases at J, with 5 bases in the middle. The CDR3 is 14 amino acids. The CDR3 is CAISERGSNQPQHF. DNA of the CDR3: TGTGCCATCAGTGAGCGCGGTAGCAATCAGCCCCAGCATTTT.

The rearrangement links TRBV4-2 to TRBJ2-7, with 9 bases fitting TRBD2. After removal of 1 base from V and 0 bases from J, the junction contained 1 base not matched to a gene. The CDR3 consists of 15 residues. From germline, CDR1 is LGHNA and CDR2 YNFKEQ. CDR3 DNA: TGTGCCAGCAGCCAAGCTAGCGGGGCCTCCTACGAGCAGTACTTC. Protein product: CASSQASGASYEQYF.

This clone was observed a single time. The V and J genes are TRBV5-1 and TRBJ2-5; 15 bases fit TRBD2. The J segment lost 0 bases and the V segment lost 4 bases, leaving 10 bases of the junction unmatched. This CDR3 has 19 residues. The germline gives CDR1 SGHRS, CDR2 YFSETQ. DNA of the CDR3: TGCGCCAGCAGCCCTGGGACTAGCGGGGGGCGCCTCAACCAAGAGACCCAGTACTTC. Translating gives CASSPGTSGGRLNQETQYF.

The chain carries TRBV10-3 and TRBJ2-7, with unresolved D. Deletions cut 2 bases from V and 2 bases from J, with 7 bases between. The CDR3 has 13 amino acids. The V gene's germline CDR1 is ENHRY and CDR2 SYGVKD. The CDR3 DNA follows: TGTGCCATCAGTGAGCCTACCCCCTACGAGCAGTACTTC. It yields the protein CAISEPTPYEQYF.

This rearrangement joins TRBV28 to TRBJ1-2; D not resolved. The CDR3 contains 14 residues. V gave up 3 bases and J gave up 4 bases, with 12 bases separating them. Germline V gene lookup returns CDR1 MDHEN and CDR2 SYDVKM. The CDR3 DNA sequence: TGTGCCAGCAGTTTGGTAGGCTCTCTCTATGGCTACACCTTC. It yields the protein CASSLVGSLYGYTF.

This clone was counted a single time. The chain is built from TRBV7-9 and TRBJ1-1, with a possible D match to TRBD1 (6 bases). Germline lookup yields CDR1 SEHNR and CDR2 FQNEAQ (reference sequence). The CDR3 has 16 residues. Trimming stripped 7 bases from V and 0 bases from J, with 18 bases between. CDR3 in amino acids: CASTTGSITLNTEAFF. In DNA, the CDR3 is TGTGCCAGCACAACAGGGTCTATAACACTGAACACTGAAGCTTTCTTT.